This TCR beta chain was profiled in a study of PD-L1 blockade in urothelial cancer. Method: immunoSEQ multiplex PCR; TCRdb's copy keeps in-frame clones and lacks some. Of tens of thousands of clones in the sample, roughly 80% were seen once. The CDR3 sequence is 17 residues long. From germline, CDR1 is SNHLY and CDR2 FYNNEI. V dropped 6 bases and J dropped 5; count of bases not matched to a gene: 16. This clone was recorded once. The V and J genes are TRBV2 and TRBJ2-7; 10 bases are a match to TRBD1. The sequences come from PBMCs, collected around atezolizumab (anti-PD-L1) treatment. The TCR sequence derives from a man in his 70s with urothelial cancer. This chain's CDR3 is CASSEWVTGGAQDEQYF. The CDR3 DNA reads TGTGCCAGCAGCGAGTGGGTGACAGGGGGCGCACAGGACGAGCAGTACTTC. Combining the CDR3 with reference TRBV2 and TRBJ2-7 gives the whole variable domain EPEVTQTPSHQVTQMGQEVILRCVPISNHLYFYWYRQILGQKVEFLVSFYNNEISEKSEIFDDQFSVERPDGSNFTLKIRSTKLEDSAMYFCASSEWVTGGAQDEQYFGPGTRLTVT.